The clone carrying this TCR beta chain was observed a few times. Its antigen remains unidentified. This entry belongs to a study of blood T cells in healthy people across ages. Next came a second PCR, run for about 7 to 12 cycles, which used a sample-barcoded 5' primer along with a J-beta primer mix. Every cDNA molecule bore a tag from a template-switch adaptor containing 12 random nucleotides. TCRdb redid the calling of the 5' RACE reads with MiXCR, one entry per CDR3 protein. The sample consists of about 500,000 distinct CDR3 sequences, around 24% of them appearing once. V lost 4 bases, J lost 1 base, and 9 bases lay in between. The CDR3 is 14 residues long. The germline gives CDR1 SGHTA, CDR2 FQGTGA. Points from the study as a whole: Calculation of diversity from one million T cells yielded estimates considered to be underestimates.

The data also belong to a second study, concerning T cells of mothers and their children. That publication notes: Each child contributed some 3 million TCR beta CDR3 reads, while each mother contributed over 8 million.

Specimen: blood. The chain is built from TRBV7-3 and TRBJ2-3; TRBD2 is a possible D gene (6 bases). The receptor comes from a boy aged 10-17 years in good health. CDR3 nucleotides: TGTGCCAGCAGCTCGGGAGTAGGCACAGATACGCAGTATTTT. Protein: CASSSGVGTDTQYF.